This is a list of T cell receptor beta chains from one sample in a study of shared clonotypes between healthy human individuals. Clones were sequenced by immunoSEQ multiplex PCR, and TCRdb holds only the in-frame ones, with some missing. The data hold millions of clones, with approximately 95% observed a single time. The sample was naive CD4+ T cells from PBMCs. Receptor source: a man aged 18-30 years in good health. Some clones in this sample may be carry-over from other donors' samples. Each CDR3 is given with its conserved first and last residue. The D gene is left open where the match is weak. Part of the rows lack a size; the others show once, few, many or a class for expanded clones.

.,.,TRBJ2-7,TRBV6-6,TGTGCCAGCAGTTACCGCCCAGACAGGCCCTCCTACGAGCAGTACTTC,CASSYRPDRPSYEQYF
few,.,TRBJ1-1,TRBV7-3,TGTGCCAGCAGCATAGCGGGAGGAACTGAAGCTTTCTTT,CASSIAGGTEAFF
few,TRBD1,TRBJ1-5,TRBV18,TGTGCCAGCTCACTCTCCGGGACAGGGGATCAGCCCCAGCATTTT,CASSLSGTGDQPQHF
.,TRBD2,TRBJ2-1,TRBV11-2,TGTGCCAGCAGCTTAGGGACTAGTGCCTACAATGAGCAGTTCTTC,CASSLGTSAYNEQFF
.,TRBD1,TRBJ1-3,TRBV4-1,TGCGCCAGCAGCCATCACAGGGGAGGGAGGAACACCATATATTTT,CASSHHRGGRNTIYF
.,.,TRBJ2-7,TRBV2,TGTGCCAGCAGGAAGGAGACACTTGGTTCTTACTTC,CASRKETLGSYF
.,.,TRBJ1-1,TRBV5-1,TGCGCCAGCAGCTTGGGAGGGGCTTACACTGAAGCTTTCTTT,CASSLGGAYTEAFF
.,TRBD2,TRBJ2-2,TRBV29-1,TGCAGCGCCTCCGGGACTAGCGGGAAGGGCACCGGGGAGCTGTTTTTT,CSASGTSGKGTGELFF
once,.,TRBJ1-2,TRBV5-1,TGCGCCAGCAGCTTGGGTCACGGTGGTAGCCTTAACTATGGCTACACCTTC,CASSLGHGGSLNYGYTF
.,TRBD1,TRBJ2-7,TRBV6-1,TGTGCCAGCAGGTCTATAGGGGACAGGGTTGAGCAGTACTTC,CASRSIGDRVEQYF
.,.,TRBJ1-5,TRBV4-1,TGCGCCAGCAGCCTCGAACAGTACAATCAGCCCCAGCATTTT,CASSLEQYNQPQHF
.,.,TRBJ1-1,TRBV6-1,TGTGCCAGCATTAGGACAGCAACGAACACTGAAGCTTTCTTT,CASIRTATNTEAFF
.,.,TRBJ1-1,TRBV15,TGTGCCACCAGCAGAGACAGGGACGAGGAAGCTTTCTTT,CATSRDRDEEAFF
.,TRBD2,TRBJ2-7,TRBV5-1,TGCGCCAGCAGCACCGTAGCGGGAAAGACCTACGAGCAGTACTTC,CASSTVAGKTYEQYF
.,.,TRBJ1-3,TRBV27,TGTGCCAGCAGTTCGGCGGGAATAACTGGAAACACCATATATTTT,CASSSAGITGNTIYF
.,.,TRBJ1-2,TRBV30,TGTGCCTGGAGTGGCGCGGCAGGGTGGAACTATGGCTACACCTTC,CAWSGAAGWNYGYTF
.,TRBD1,TRBJ2-5,TRBV5-1,TGCGCCAGCAGCCAAGGACAGGGTGCCCGTGAGACCCAGTACTTC,CASSQGQGARETQYF
.,.,TRBJ2-4,TRBV19,TGTGCCAGTAGTTGGGACTTACCGGGCATTCAGTACTTC,CASSWDLPGIQYF
once,TRBD1,TRBJ2-5,TRBV5-1,TGCGCCAGCAGCTTGTCGGCGTCCAGCTTTAGACAGGGTTCTACCCAGTACTTC,CASSLSASSFRQGSTQYF
.,TRBD1,TRBJ1-5,TRBV4-2,TGTGCCAGCAGCCAAGCTCGACAGGGTGGAAATCAGCCCCAGCATTTT,CASSQARQGGNQPQHF
.,TRBD2,TRBJ2-7,TRBV7-9,TGTGCCAGCAGCCAAACTAGCGATTCCTACGAGCAGTACTTC,CASSQTSDSYEQYF
.,TRBD2,TRBJ2-2,TRBV27,TGTGCCAGCAAATCCTTGACTAGCGGATTCACCGGGGAGCTGTTTTTT,CASKSLTSGFTGELFF
.,TRBD2,TRBJ2-5,TRBV4-1,TGCGCCAGCAGCCAACAAGATTTCGGGACTAGCTTAGAGACCCAGTACTTC,CASSQQDFGTSLETQYF
once,TRBD1,TRBJ2-3,TRBV29-1,TGCAGCGTTTCGGGACAGGGAGTAACGCAGTATTTT,CSVSGQGVTQYF
.,TRBD2,TRBJ2-7,TRBV9,TGTGCCAGCAGCGTAGAACTAGCGGGAGGCGAGCAGTACTTC,CASSVELAGGEQYF
.,TRBD1,TRBJ1-5,TRBV6-5,TGTGCCAGCAGTTACTCCCGGGACAGGGCTCAGCCCCAGCATTTT,CASSYSRDRAQPQHF
once,TRBD2,TRBJ2-3,TRBV15,TGTGCCACCAGCAGACCCCAAGGGGTGGGAGGGCCCGGAGATACGCAGTATTTT,CATSRPQGVGGPGDTQYF
.,TRBD1,TRBJ1-6,TRBV6-5,TGTGCCAGCAGTTCACGACAGGGAGTAGCACCCCTCCACTTT,CASSSRQGVAPLHF
.,.,TRBJ2-6,TRBV6-1,TGTGCCAGCAGTGAATTTGGATTCTCTGGGGCCAACGTCCTGACTTTC,CASSEFGFSGANVLTF
few,.,TRBJ1-2,TRBV6-5,TGTGCCAGCAGCCCACAGGGTTGGTTGTATGGCTACACCTTC,CASSPQGWLYGYTF
.,.,TRBJ1-3,TRBV19,TGTGCCAGTAGTCGAGGGGCTCCCGGAAACACCATATATTTT,CASSRGAPGNTIYF
.,.,TRBJ2-2,TRBV5-1,TGCGCCAGCAGCTTGGATATACCTATAAACACCGGGGAGCTGTTTTTT,CASSLDIPINTGELFF
.,TRBD2,TRBJ2-2,TRBV29-1,TGCAGCGTTGTAAGCGGGAGAAACACCGGGGAGCTGTTTTTT,CSVVSGRNTGELFF
.,TRBD1,TRBJ2-7,TRBV9,TGTGCCAGCAGCGTGACCCCACAGGGGTATGAGCAGTACTTC,CASSVTPQGYEQYF
.,.,TRBJ1-4,TRBV7-2,TGTGCCAGCAGCTTATTGGGCAGGGGACTGTTTTTT,CASSLLGRGLFF
.,TRBD1,TRBJ1-4,TRBV6-6,TGTGCCAGCAGCCGTAGGACAGGGACTGATGAAAAACTGTTTTTT,CASSRRTGTDEKLFF
.,TRBD2,TRBJ2-3,TRBV7-2,TGTGCCAGCAGCTCCCTCGGGGCGGGAGAGACCACAGATACGCAGTATTTT,CASSSLGAGETTDTQYF
.,.,TRBJ2-1,TRBV6-5,TGTGCCAGCAGTCCCCCGGGGCGACCCTACAATGAGCAGTTCTTC,CASSPPGRPYNEQFF
.,TRBD1,TRBJ2-7,TRBV10-3,TGTGCCATCAGTGAGTCCGGAGACAGGGGGCGCCGGAACGAGCAGTACTTC,CAISESGDRGRRNEQYF
few,TRBD1,TRBJ1-1,TRBV7-9,TGTGCCAGCAGCTTAGCTAGGACAGGGTACGCTTTCTTT,CASSLARTGYAFF
.,.,TRBJ2-1,TRBV30,TGTGCCTGGAGTCGGAGCGGATCCTACAATGAGCAGTTCTTC,CAWSRSGSYNEQFF
few,TRBD1,TRBJ1-5,TRBV5-1,TGCGCCAGCAGCTTGGGATTTCAGGGGGAGCAGCCCCAGCATTTT,CASSLGFQGEQPQHF
.,.,TRBJ2-5,TRBV4-1,TGCGCCAGCAGCCAAGATGCCAACCAAGAGACCCAGTACTTC,CASSQDANQETQYF
.,.,TRBJ1-1,TRBV14,TGTGCCAGCAGCCAAGTGTTGGGGGGTGGAAACACTGAAGCTTTCTTT,CASSQVLGGGNTEAFF
.,TRBD2,TRBJ2-1,TRBV2,TGTGCCAGCAGTGAACCGTGGGGGTCCGGGACTAGTGTATTGAGCTCCTACAATGAGCAGTTCTTC,CASSEPWGSGTSVLSSYNEQFF
.,.,TRBJ1-5,TRBV6-1,TGTGCCAGCACCCTATGGACAGTGAGCAATCAGCCCCAGCATTTT,CASTLWTVSNQPQHF
once,.,TRBJ2-2,TRBV19,TGTGCCACCCGGATTATACCCACCGGGGAGCTGTTTTTT,CATRIIPTGELFF
.,.,TRBJ2-5,TRBV27,TGTGCCAGCGGTGCCTGGTGGGGCCGGGAGACCCAGTACTTC,CASGAWWGRETQYF